The T cell receptor (beta chain) described here comes from a study of cytotoxic CD8 clonotypes in ibrutinib-treated CLL. Overall study context: Partial response was seen in approximately 25 patients and complete response in 2; after median around 5.5 years, roughly 14 stayed remitted, roughly 12 progressed. Findings of the study overall: The study found clonality rose at ibrutinib response, then fell toward baseline at progression. Baseline levels of clonality went above those of age-matched healthy donors and moved with circulating CD8+ T-cell counts.

Depth targeted 1 in 200,000 to 1 in 1 million T cells, averaging around 9.5x coverage per clonotype. Here immunoSEQ multiplex PCR was the method, and the copy in TCRdb shows in-frame clones only, minus some. The sample contains approximately 340,000 clones, roughly two thirds of which appear only once. Remarks on this clone: Its antigen is undetermined.

The CDR3 contains 17 residues. The chain carries TRBV12-2 and TRBJ2-7; TRBD1, the table's D call, lacks a check against the DNA. TRBV12-2 is termed a pseudogene. Specimen: PBMCs, collected after 36 months of ibrutinib treatment. The sequence came from a human donor with chronic lymphocytic leukemia. The CDR3 DNA is TGTGCAAGTCGCTTACCCAACTTGGACAGGTTCTCCTACGAGCAGTACTTC. It yields the protein CASRLPNLDRFSYEQYF.